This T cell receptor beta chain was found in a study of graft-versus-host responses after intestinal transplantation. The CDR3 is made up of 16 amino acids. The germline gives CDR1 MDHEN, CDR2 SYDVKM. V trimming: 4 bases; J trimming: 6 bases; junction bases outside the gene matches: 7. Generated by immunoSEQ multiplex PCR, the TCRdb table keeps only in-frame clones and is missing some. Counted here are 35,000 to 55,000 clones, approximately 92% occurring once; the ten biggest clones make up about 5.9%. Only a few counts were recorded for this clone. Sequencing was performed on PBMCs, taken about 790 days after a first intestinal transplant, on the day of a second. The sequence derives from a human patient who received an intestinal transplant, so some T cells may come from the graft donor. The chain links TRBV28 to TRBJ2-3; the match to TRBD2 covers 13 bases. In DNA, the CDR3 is TGTGCCAGCAGTTCCTTACTAGCGGGAGGGGACGATACGCAGTATTTT. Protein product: CASSSLLAGGDDTQYF.